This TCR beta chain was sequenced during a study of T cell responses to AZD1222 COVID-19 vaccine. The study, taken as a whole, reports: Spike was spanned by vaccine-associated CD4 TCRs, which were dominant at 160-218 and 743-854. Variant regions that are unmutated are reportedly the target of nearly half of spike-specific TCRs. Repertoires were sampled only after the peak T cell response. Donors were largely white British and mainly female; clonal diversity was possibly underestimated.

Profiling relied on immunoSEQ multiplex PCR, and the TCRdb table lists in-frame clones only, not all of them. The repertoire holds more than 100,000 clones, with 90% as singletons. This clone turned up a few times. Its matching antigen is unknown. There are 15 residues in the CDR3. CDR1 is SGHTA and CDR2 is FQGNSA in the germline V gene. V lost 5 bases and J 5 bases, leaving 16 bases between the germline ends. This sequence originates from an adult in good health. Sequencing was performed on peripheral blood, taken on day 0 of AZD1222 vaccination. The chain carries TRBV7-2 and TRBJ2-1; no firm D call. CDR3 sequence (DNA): TGTGCCAGCAGCCCCCTATCGGTTGTCCACAATGAGCAGTTCTTC. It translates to CASSPLSVVHNEQFF.